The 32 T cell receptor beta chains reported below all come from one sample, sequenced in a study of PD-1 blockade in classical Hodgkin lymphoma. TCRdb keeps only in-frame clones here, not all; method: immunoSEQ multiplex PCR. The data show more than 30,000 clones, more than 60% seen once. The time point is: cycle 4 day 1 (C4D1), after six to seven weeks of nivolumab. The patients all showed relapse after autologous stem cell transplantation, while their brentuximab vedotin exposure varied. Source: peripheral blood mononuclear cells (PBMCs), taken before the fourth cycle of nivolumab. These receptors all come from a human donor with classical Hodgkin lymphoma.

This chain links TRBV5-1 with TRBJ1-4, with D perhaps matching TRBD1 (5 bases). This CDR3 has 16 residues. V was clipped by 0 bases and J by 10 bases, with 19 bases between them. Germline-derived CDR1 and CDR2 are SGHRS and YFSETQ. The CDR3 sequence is CASSLARGANGGKLFF. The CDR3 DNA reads TGCGCCAGCAGCTTGGCGAGGGGTGCCAATGGGGGAAAACTGTTTTTT.

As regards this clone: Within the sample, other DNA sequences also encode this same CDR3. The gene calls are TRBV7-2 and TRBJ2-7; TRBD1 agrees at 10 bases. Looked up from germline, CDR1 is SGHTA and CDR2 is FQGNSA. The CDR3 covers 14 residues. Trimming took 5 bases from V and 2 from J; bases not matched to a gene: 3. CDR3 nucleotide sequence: TGTGCCAGCAGCAGGGGACAGGGGACCTACGAGCAGTACTTC. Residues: CASSRGQGTYEQYF.

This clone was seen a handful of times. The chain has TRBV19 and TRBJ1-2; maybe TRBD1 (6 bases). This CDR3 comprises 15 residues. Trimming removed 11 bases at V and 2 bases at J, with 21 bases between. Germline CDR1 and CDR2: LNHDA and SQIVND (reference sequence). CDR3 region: CAAEKGRGTNYGYTF. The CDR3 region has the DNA TGTGCCGCCGAAAAAGGAAGGGGGACGAACTATGGCTACACCTTC.

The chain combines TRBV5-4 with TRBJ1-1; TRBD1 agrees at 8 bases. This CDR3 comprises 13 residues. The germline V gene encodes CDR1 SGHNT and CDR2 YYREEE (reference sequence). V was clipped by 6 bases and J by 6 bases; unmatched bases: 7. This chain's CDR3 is CASNRAGQAEAFF. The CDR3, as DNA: TGTGCCAGCAACAGGGCGGGACAGGCTGAAGCTTTCTTT.

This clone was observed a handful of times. CDR3 amino acids: CSAAREGLGGYTF. CDR3 coding DNA: TGCAGCGCGGCCCGAGAGGGGTTGGGTGGCTACACCTTC. The chain recombines TRBV29-1 with TRBJ1-2; D might be TRBD1 (5 bases). Germline CDR1 is SQVTM and CDR2 is ANQGSEA. This CDR3 has 13 amino acids. Trimming cost V 7 bases and J 7 bases, with 19 bases left between them.

In nucleotides, the CDR3 is TGTGCCTGGAGTGCGAATGGACGAAGGGGCAATCAGCCCCAGCATTTT. Its translation: CAWSANGRRGNQPQHF. This chain connects TRBV30 to TRBJ1-5; D is uncertain. CDR1 is GTSNPN and CDR2 is SVGIG in the germline V gene (reference sequence). The CDR3 covers 16 residues. Trimming pared 1 base from V and 2 bases from J, leaving 15 bases between.

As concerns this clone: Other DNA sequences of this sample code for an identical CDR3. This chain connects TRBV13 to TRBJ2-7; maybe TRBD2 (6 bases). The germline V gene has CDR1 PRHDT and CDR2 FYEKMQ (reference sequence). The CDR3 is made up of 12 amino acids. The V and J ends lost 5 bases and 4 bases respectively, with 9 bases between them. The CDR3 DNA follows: TGTGCCAGCAGCCTCCGGGGGTACGAGCAGTACTTC. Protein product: CASSLRGYEQYF.

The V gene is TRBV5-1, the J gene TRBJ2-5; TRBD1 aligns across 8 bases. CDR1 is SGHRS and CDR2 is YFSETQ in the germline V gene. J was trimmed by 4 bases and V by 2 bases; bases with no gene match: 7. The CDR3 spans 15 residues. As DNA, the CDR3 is TGCGCCAGCAGCTTTAGGGCCAGGGGGCGAGAGACCCAGTACTTC. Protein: CASSFRARGRETQYF.

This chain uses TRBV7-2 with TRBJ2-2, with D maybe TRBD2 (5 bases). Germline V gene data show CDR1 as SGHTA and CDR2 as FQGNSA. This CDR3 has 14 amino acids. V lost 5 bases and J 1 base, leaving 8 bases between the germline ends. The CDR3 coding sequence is TGTGCCAGCAGCCCTGAGGGGAACACCGGGGAGCTGTTTTTT. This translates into CASSPEGNTGELFF.

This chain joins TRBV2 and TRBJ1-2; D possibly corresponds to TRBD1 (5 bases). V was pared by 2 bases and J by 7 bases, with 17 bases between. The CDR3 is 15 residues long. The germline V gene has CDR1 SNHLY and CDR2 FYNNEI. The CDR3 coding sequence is TGTGCCAGCAGTGAAAGGAAGGGGAATCTGGGTGGCTACACCTTC. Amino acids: CASSERKGNLGGYTF.

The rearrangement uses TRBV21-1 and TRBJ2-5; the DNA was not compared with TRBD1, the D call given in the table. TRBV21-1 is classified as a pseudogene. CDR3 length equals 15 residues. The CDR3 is CASSGRTGVLETQYF. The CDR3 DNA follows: TGTGCCAGCAGCGGGAGGACAGGGGTGTTGGAGACCCAGTACTTC.

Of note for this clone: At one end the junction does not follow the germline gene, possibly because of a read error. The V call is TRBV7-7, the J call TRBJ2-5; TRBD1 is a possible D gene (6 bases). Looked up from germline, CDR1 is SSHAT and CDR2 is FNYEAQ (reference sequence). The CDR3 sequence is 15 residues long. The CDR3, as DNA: TGTGCTAGCAGCTCGACCGGGACACAACAAGAGACCCAGTACTTC. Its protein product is CASSSTGTQQETQYF. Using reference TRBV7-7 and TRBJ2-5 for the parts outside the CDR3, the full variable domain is GAGVSQSPRYKVTKRGQDVTLRCDPISSHATLYWYQQALGQGPEFLTYFNYEAQPDKSGLPSDRFSAERPEGSISTLTIQRTEQRDSAMYRCASSSTGTQQETQYFGPGTRLLVL.

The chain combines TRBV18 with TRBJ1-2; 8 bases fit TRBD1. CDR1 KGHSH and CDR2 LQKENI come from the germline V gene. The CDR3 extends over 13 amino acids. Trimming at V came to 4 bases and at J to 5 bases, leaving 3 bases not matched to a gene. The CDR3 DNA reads TGTGCCAGCTCACGACAGGGGCCTTATGGCTACACCTTC. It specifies CASSRQGPYGYTF.

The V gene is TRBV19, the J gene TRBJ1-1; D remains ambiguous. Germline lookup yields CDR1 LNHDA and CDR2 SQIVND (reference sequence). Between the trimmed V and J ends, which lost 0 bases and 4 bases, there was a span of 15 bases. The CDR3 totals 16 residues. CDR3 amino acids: CASSIDLLGRSTEAFF. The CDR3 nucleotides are TGTGCCAGTAGTATAGATCTATTGGGGAGGAGCACTGAAGCTTTCTTT.

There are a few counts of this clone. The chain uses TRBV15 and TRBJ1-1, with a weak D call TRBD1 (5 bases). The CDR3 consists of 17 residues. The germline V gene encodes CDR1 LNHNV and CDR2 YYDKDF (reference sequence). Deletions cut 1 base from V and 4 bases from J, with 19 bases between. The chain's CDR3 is CATSRGFGWGTGTEAFF. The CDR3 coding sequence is TGTGCCACCAGCAGAGGCTTCGGGTGGGGCACGGGCACTGAAGCTTTCTTT. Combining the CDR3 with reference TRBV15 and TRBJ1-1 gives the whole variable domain DAMVIQNPRYQVTQFGKPVTLSCSQTLNHNVMYWYQQKSSQAPKLLFHYYDKDFNNEADTPDNFQSRRPNTSFCFLDIRSPGLGDTAMYLCATSRGFGWGTGTEAFFGQGTRLTVV.

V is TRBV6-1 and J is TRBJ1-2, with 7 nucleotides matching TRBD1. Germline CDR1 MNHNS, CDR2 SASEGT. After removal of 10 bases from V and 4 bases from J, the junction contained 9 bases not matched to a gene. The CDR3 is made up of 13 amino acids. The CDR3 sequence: CATWGQTVYGYTF. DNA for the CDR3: TGTGCCACGTGGGGACAGACAGTCTATGGCTACACCTTC.

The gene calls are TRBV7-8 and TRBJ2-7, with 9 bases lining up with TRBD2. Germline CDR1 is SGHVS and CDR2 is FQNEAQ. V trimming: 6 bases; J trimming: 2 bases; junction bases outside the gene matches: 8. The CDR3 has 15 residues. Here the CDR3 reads CASSRVAGAAYEQYF. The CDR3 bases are TGTGCCAGCAGTCGGGTAGCGGGGGCCGCCTACGAGCAGTACTTC.

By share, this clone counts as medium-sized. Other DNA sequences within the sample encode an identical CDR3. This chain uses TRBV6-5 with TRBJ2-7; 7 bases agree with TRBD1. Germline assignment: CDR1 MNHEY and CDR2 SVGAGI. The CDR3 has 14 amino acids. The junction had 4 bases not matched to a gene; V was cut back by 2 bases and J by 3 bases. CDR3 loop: CASSYGTGDYEQYF. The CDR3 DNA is TGTGCCAGCAGTTACGGCACAGGGGACTACGAGCAGTACTTC.

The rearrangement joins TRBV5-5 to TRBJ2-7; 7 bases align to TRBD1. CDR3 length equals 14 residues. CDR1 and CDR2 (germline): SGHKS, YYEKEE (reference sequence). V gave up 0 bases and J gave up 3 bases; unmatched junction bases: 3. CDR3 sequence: CASSLGRGYYEQYF. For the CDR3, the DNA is TGTGCCAGCAGCTTGGGCAGGGGGTACTACGAGCAGTACTTC.

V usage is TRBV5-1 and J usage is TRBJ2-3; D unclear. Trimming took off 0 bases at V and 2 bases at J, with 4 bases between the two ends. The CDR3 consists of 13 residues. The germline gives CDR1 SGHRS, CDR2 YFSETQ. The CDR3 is CASSLAPTDTQYF. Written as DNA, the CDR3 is TGCGCCAGCAGCTTGGCCCCCACAGATACGCAGTATTTT.

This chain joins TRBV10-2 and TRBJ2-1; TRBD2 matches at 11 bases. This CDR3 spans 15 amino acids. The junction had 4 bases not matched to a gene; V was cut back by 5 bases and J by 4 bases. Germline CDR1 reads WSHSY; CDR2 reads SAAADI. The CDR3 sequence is CASSTGTSGYNEQFF. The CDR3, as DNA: TGCGCCAGCAGTACCGGGACTAGCGGTTACAATGAGCAGTTCTTC.

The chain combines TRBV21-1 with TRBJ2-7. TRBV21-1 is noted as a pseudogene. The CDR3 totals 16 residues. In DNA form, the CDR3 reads TGTGCCAGCAGCAAAGTCGCCGGGGACGTCTACTACGAGCAGTACTTC. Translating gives CASSKVAGDVYYEQYF.

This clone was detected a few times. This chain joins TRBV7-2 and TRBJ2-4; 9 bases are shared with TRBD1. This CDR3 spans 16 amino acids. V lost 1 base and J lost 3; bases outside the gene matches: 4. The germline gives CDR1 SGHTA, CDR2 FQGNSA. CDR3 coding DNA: TGTGCCAGCAGCTTAGAGTGGACAGGGGTCAAAAACATTCAGTACTTC. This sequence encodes CASSLEWTGVKNIQYF.

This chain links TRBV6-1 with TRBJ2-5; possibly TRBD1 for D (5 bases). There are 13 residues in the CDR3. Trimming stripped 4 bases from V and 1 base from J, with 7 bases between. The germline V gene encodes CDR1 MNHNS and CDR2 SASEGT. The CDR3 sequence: CASSGQSQETQYF. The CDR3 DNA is TGTGCCAGCAGTGGACAGAGCCAAGAGACCCAGTACTTC.

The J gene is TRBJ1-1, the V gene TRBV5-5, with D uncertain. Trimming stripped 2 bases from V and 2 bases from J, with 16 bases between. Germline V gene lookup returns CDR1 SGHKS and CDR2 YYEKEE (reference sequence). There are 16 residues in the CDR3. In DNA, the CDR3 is TGTGCCAGCAGCTTAGAGGGTGGGTGGGGTAACACTGAAGCTTTCTTT. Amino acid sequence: CASSLEGGWGNTEAFF.

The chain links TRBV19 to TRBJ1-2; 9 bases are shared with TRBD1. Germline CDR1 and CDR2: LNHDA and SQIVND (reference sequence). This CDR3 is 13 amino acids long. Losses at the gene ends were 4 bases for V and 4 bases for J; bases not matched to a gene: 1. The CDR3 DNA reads TGTGCCAGTAGTACGGGACAGGGCTATGGCTACACCTTC. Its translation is CASSTGQGYGYTF.

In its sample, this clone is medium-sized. Written as DNA, the CDR3 is TGTGCCAGCAGCTCGCGTACGGGACAGGGATCCTACGAGCAGTACTTC. Protein sequence: CASSSRTGQGSYEQYF. This chain links TRBV7-8 with TRBJ2-7, with 9 bases identical to TRBD1. V lost 4 bases and J lost 1; bases outside the gene matches: 8. There are 16 residues in the CDR3. In germline, CDR1 is SGHVS, CDR2 FQNEAQ.

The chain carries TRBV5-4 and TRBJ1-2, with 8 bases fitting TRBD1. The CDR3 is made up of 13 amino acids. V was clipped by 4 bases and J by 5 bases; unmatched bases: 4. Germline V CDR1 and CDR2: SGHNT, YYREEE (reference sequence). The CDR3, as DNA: TGTGCCAGCAGCAAGACAGGGGAGTATGGCTACACCTTC. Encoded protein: CASSKTGEYGYTF. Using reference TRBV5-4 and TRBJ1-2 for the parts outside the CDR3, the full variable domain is ETGVTQSPTHLIKTRGQQVTLRCSSQSGHNTVSWYQQALGQGPQFIFQYYREEENGRGNFPPRFSGLQFPNYSSELNVNALELDDSALYLCASSKTGEYGYTFGSGTRLTVV.

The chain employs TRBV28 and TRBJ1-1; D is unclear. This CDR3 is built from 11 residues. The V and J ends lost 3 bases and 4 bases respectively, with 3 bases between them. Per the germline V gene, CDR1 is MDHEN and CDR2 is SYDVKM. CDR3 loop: CASSFSTEAFF. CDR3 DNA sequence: TGTGCCAGCAGTTTCAGCACTGAAGCTTTCTTT.

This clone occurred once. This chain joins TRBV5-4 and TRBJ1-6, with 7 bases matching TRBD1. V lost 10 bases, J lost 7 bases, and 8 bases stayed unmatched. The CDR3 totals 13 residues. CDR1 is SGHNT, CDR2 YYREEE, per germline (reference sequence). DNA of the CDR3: TGTGCCGGTCAGAGGGGGCCGAATTCACCCCTCCACTTT. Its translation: CAGQRGPNSPLHF.

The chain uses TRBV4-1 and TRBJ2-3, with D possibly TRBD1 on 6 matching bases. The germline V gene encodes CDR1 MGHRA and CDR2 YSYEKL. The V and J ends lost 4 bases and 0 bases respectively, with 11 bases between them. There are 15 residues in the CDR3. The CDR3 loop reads CASSRRTESTDTQYF. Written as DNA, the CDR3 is TGCGCCAGCAGCCGAAGGACAGAAAGCACAGATACGCAGTATTTT.

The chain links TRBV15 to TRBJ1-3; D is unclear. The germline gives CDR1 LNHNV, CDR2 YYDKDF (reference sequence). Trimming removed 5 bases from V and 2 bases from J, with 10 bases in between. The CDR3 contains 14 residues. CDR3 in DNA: TGTGCCACCAGCGAGGCGGGAGCTGGAAACACCATATATTTT. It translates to CATSEAGAGNTIYF.